This entry lists 21 T cell receptor beta chains sequenced from one sample in a study of neurological immune-mediated disorders. TCRdb re-called the 5' RACE reads through MiXCR, storing one row per CDR3 protein. The data contain over 25,000 distinct CDR3 sequences, roughly a quarter of them singletons. The sample was CD4+ T cells from blood. The receptor source for this set is a man over 45 with HTLV-1-associated myelopathy (HAM/TSP).

Concerning this clonotype: A much larger clonotype is one base distant, so this may be a read error. This chain uses TRBV7-2 with TRBJ1-2; 9 bases agree with TRBD1. Germline CDR1 reads SGHTA; CDR2 reads FQGNSA. This CDR3 has 15 residues. CDR3: CARSLEQGAGYGYTF. In DNA form, the CDR3 reads TGTGCCAGAAGCTTAGAACAGGGGGCGGGTTATGGCTACACCTTC.

This clonotype was observed at least ten times. The chain employs TRBV5-1 and TRBJ2-2, with D possibly called TRBD1 or TRBD2 (5 bases each). The CDR3 covers 15 residues. Between the trimmed V and J ends, which lost 3 bases and 5 bases, there was a span of 14 bases. Looked up from germline, CDR1 is SGHRS and CDR2 is YFSETQ. In DNA form, the CDR3 reads TGCGCCAGCAGCTCAATTCCCAGGGAGACCGGGGAGCTGTTTTTT. This gives the protein CASSSIPRETGELFF.

The rearrangement joins TRBV29-1 to TRBJ2-1, with D perhaps TRBD1 (6 bases). Germline values: CDR1 SQVTM, CDR2 ANQGSEA. Trimming removed 6 bases from V and 9 bases from J, with 15 bases in between. The CDR3 is made up of 12 amino acids. CDR3 sequence (DNA): TGCAGCGTCGGACAGAATTCCGGTGAGCAGTTCTTC. This gives the protein CSVGQNSGEQFF.

This clonotype was seen many times. The DNA for the CDR3 is TGTGCCAGCAGCCAAGGGGCCGGGTTCGGCGAGCAGTACTTC. This sequence encodes CASSQGAGFGEQYF. The V gene is TRBV3-1, the J gene TRBJ2-7; D ambiguous. Trimming took off 1 base at V and 6 bases at J, with 13 bases between the two ends. The CDR3 runs to 14 residues. Looked up from germline, CDR1 is LGHDT and CDR2 is YNNKEL (reference sequence).

This clonotype was observed at least ten times. The chain uses TRBV7-2 and TRBJ2-1; 9 nucleotides match TRBD1. The junction had 2 bases not matched to a gene; V was cut back by 3 bases and J by 2 bases. The CDR3 has 15 residues. Germline CDR1 SGHTA, CDR2 FQGNSA. The CDR3 nucleotides read TGTGCCAGCAGCTTCGGACAGGGGCCCTACAATGAGCAGTTCTTC. Protein: CASSFGQGPYNEQFF.

This clonotype was found many times. J is TRBJ1-4 and V is TRBV6-6; 7 nucleotides match TRBD1. Looked up from germline, CDR1 is MNHNY and CDR2 is SVGAGI (reference sequence). V was pared by 6 bases and J by 5 bases, with 6 bases of the junction left unmatched. The CDR3 has 14 amino acids. The CDR3 protein is CASSATGTNEKLFF. CDR3 nucleotides: TGTGCCAGCAGCGCGACAGGGACAAATGAAAAACTGTTTTTT.

This clonotype was counted at least ten times. The chain employs TRBV9 and TRBJ1-6; D remains ambiguous. Germline CDR1 SGDLS, CDR2 YYNGEE. This CDR3 region has 16 residues. V was clipped by 3 bases and J by 7 bases, with 17 bases between them. CDR3 coding DNA: TGTGCCAGCAGCGCCCGCATTCAGACTGGAAATTCACCCCTCCACTTT. Encoded protein: CASSARIQTGNSPLHF.

This clonotype appeared many times. The V gene is TRBV5-4, the J gene TRBJ2-7; no reliable D call. V was clipped by 4 bases and J by 2 bases, with 7 bases between them. The CDR3 has 12 residues. Germline lookup yields CDR1 SGHNT and CDR2 YYREEE (reference sequence). CDR3 region: CASSRDTYEQYF. CDR3 nucleotide sequence: TGTGCCAGCAGCCGAGACACCTACGAGCAGTACTTC.

At least ten counts were recorded for this clonotype. This chain links TRBV20-1 with TRBJ2-1; D unresolved. Germline V gene sequence: CDR1 DFQATT, CDR2 SNEGSKA (reference sequence). The ends were cut back, 3 bases at V and 7 bases at J, with 4 bases in the middle. CDR3 length equals 10 residues. The CDR3: CSASDNEQFF. The CDR3 coding sequence is TGCAGTGCTAGTGATAATGAGCAGTTCTTC.

The chain couples TRBV5-1 to TRBJ1-5; maybe TRBD1 (5 bases). V lost 2 bases, J lost 4 bases, and 16 bases lay in between. The CDR3 length is 16 residues. Germline-derived CDR1 and CDR2 are SGHRS and YFSETQ. Written as DNA, the CDR3 is TGCGCCAGCAGCTTAGGGGCGGCGGCGAAAAATCAGCCCCAGCATTTT. Translation: CASSLGAAAKNQPQHF.

The chain employs TRBV6-5 and TRBJ1-2; D not certain. V was cut by 6 bases and J by 8 bases, with 19 bases left in between. The CDR3 totals 14 residues. CDR1 and CDR2 from the germline V gene are MNHEY and SVGAGI. The DNA for the CDR3 is TGTGCCAGCAGACCCACCCTGGATTCGGGGGGCTACACCTTC. Residues: CASRPTLDSGGYTF.

This clonotype showed up many times. V and J are TRBV5-1 and TRBJ2-3, with a possible D match to TRBD2 (5 bases). Trimming took 4 bases from V and 6 from J, leaving 12 bases between them. Germline CDR1 SGHRS, CDR2 YFSETQ. This CDR3 comprises 13 residues. The CDR3 nucleotides are TGCGCCAGCAGCGCCGACCGGGGTGATACGCAGTATTTT. Protein: CASSADRGDTQYF. The whole variable domain, remainder taken from reference TRBV5-1 and TRBJ2-3, is KAGVTQTPRYLIKTRGQQVTLSCSPISGHRSVSWYQQTPGQGLQFLFEYFSETQRNKGNFPGRFSGRQFSNSRSEMNVSTLELGDSALYLCASSADRGDTQYFGPGTRLTVL.

This clonotype was recorded many times. This chain uses TRBV20-1 with TRBJ1-5; D is perhaps TRBD1 (5 bases). The CDR3 is 15 amino acids. CDR1 and CDR2 (germline): DFQATT, SNEGSKA (reference sequence). V was cut by 2 bases and J by 4 bases, with 15 bases left in between. Here the CDR3 reads CSARKGQNSNQPQHF. The CDR3 region has the DNA TGCAGTGCTAGAAAGGGGCAAAACTCGAATCAGCCCCAGCATTTT.

The rearrangement joins TRBV24-1 to TRBJ1-5; D unclear. Germline CDR1 and CDR2: KGHDR and SFDVKD. This CDR3 is 14 amino acids long. V was clipped by 5 bases and J by 3 bases, with 10 bases between them. The chain's CDR3 is CATSVSYTNQPQHF. CDR3 DNA sequence: TGTGCCACCAGTGTGTCATATACCAATCAGCCCCAGCATTTT.

This clonotype was counted ten times or more. This chain connects TRBV7-3 to TRBJ1-3; 7 bases map to TRBD1. The germline gives CDR1 SGHTA, CDR2 FQGTGA. The CDR3 has 15 residues. Losses at the gene ends were 1 base for V and 0 bases for J; bases not matched to a gene: 0. CDR3 DNA sequence: TGTGCCAGCAGCTTAAGGGACAGCTCTGGAAACACCATATATTTT. Translating gives CASSLRDSSGNTIYF.

This clonotype was seen many times. The CDR3 is CASSSTNHYEQYF. The CDR3 region has the DNA TGTGCCAGCAGTTCGACTAACCACTACGAGCAGTACTTC. V is TRBV5-6 and J is TRBJ2-7; D may be TRBD2 (5 bases). V shed 5 bases and J shed 3 bases, with 12 bases lying between them. The germline gives CDR1 SGHDT, CDR2 YYEEEE. CDR3 length: 13 residues.

This clonotype was counted ten times or more. This sequence joins TRBV2 and TRBJ2-3; D is unclear. Germline CDR1 SNHLY, CDR2 FYNNEI. With 1 base removed from V and 2 bases from J, the gap between germline ends came to 10 bases. There are 15 residues in the CDR3. The CDR3 region is CASSEGAGFTDTQYF. Written as DNA, the CDR3 is TGTGCCAGCAGTGAAGGGGCTGGTTTCACAGATACGCAGTATTTT.

The chain carries TRBV5-8 and TRBJ2-7, with D tentatively TRBD1 (6 bases). Deletions cut 4 bases from V and 0 bases from J, with 11 bases between. The CDR3 covers 14 residues. Looked up from germline, CDR1 is SGHTS and CDR2 is YDEGEE. The CDR3 nucleotides read TGTGCCAGCAGCAATCAGGGGTTCTCCTACGAGCAGTACTTC. This codes for CASSNQGFSYEQYF.

The table lists this clonotype with a few counts. This chain links TRBV20-1 with TRBJ2-7, with TRBD1 matching over 10 bases. Unmatched junction bases numbered 4, after V lost 2 bases and J lost 3 bases. This CDR3 has 14 residues. Germline V gives CDR1 DFQATT, CDR2 SNEGSKA (reference sequence). Here the CDR3 reads CSARLGQGIYEQYF. The CDR3, as DNA: TGCAGTGCTAGATTGGGACAGGGGATCTACGAGCAGTACTTC.

V usage is TRBV5-1 and J usage is TRBJ2-3, with TRBD2 matching 7 bases. Per the germline V gene, CDR1 is SGHRS and CDR2 is YFSETQ. This CDR3 contains 16 residues. Trimming at V came to 3 bases and at J to 0 bases, leaving 7 bases not matched to a gene. The CDR3 region is CASSSGLRDSTDTQYF. CDR3 sequence (DNA): TGCGCCAGCAGCTCGGGACTAAGAGATAGCACAGATACGCAGTATTTT.

The V call is TRBV10-3, the J call TRBJ1-1; D not certain. The CDR3 consists of 12 residues. V gave up 1 base and J gave up 10 bases, with 10 bases separating them. The germline V gene encodes CDR1 ENHRY and CDR2 SYGVKD. CDR3 protein: CAISEYFEVAFF. In DNA form, the CDR3 reads TGTGCCATCAGTGAGTATTTCGAGGTAGCTTTCTTT.